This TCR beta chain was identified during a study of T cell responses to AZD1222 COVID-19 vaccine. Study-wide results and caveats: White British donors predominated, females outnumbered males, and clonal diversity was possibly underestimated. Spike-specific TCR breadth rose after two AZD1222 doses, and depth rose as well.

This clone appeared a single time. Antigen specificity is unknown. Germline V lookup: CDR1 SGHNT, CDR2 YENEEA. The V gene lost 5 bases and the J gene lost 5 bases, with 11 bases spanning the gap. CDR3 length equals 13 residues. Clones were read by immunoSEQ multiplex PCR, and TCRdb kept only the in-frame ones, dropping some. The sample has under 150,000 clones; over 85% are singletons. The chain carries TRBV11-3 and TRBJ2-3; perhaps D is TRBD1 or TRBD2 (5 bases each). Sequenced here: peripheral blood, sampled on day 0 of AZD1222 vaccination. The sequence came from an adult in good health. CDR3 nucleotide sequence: TGTGCCAGCAGCCGGGGCCCCGTAGATACGCAGTATTTT. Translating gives CASSRGPVDTQYF.